This TCR beta chain was sequenced during a study of blood T cell repertoires in COVID-19. TCRdb keeps only in-frame clones here, not all; method: immunoSEQ multiplex PCR. The sample records under 200,000 clones, around 87% being singletons. The clonotype comes from a man aged 55 to 70 with COVID-19, enrolled during active disease. The sample was peripheral blood.

The CDR3 DNA reads as TGTGCCAGCAGCTTAATGACAGGGACTAGCACAGATACGCAGTATTTT. Protein: CASSLMTGTSTDTQYF. V and J are TRBV7-9 and TRBJ2-3, with TRBD1 as a possible D gene (7 bases). The length of the CDR3 is 16 residues. The germline V gene has CDR1 SEHNR and CDR2 FQNEAQ (reference sequence). Trimming stripped 2 bases from V and 0 bases from J, with 12 bases between.